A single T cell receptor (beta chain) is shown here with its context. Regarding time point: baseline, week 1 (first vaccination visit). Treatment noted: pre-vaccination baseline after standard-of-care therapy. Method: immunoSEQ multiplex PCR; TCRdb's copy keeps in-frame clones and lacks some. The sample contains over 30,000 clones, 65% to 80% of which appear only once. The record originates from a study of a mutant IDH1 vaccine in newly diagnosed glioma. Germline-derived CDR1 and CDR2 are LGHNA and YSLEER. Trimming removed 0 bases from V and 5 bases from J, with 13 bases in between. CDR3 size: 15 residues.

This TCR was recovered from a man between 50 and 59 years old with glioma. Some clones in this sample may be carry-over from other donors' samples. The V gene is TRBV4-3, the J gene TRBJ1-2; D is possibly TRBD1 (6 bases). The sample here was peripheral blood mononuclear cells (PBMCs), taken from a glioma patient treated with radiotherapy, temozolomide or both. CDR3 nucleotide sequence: TGCGCCAGCAGCCAAGATGACAGGCCCTATTATGGCTACACCTTC. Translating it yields CASSQDDRPYYGYTF.